This entry lists 28 T cell receptor beta chains sequenced from one sample in a study of CD8 T cells in Susac syndrome. RNA was extracted with the RNeasy kit, and a quantity of roughly 0.5 to 1 ug was reverse transcribed using random hexamers. Via MiXCR, TCRdb re-called the immunoSEQ multiplex PCR reads, giving one row per CDR3 protein. The repertoire holds about 150,000 distinct CDR3 sequences, with about 95% as singletons. Specimen: CD4+ T cells from PBMCs. These receptors all come from a human donor with Susac syndrome.

V and J are TRBV19 and TRBJ2-5, with a weak D call TRBD1 (6 bases). Trimming pared 6 bases from V and 5 bases from J, leaving 13 bases between. Germline CDR1 is LNHDA and CDR2 is SQIVND (reference sequence). CDR3 length equals 13 residues. The CDR3 DNA is TGTGCCAGTAGGGTCAGGGGCGCCGAGACCCAGTACTTC. The encoded protein is CASRVRGAETQYF.

The chain has TRBV20-1 and TRBJ1-2; D is unresolved. Per germline, CDR1 DFQATT and CDR2 SNEGSKA (reference sequence). This CDR3 spans 12 amino acids. CDR3 in DNA: TGCCGGCCCCGGACGGCTGACTATGGCTACACCTTC. This sequence encodes CRPRTADYGYTF.

The V and J genes are TRBV29-1 and TRBJ1-2; tentatively, D is TRBD1 (5 bases). Germline V gene sequence: CDR1 SQVTM, CDR2 ANQGSEA. Trimming stripped 6 bases from V and 6 bases from J, with 14 bases between. CDR3 size: 12 residues. The CDR3 bases are TGCAGCGTCCACCTAGGGGTCGATGGCTACACCTTC. Translation gives CSVHLGVDGYTF.

This clonotype was observed a single time. V usage is TRBV21-1 and J usage is TRBJ2-2; the listed D gene, TRBD1, was not tested against the DNA. TRBV21-1 has pseudogene status. This CDR3 has 15 amino acids. DNA for the CDR3: TGTGCCAGCAGCAAAATCGGGGGTAACACCGGGGAGCTGTTTTTT. As protein: CASSKIGGNTGELFF.

The V call is TRBV29-1, the J call TRBJ1-5; TRBD1 is a possible D gene (6 bases). The CDR3 is made up of 13 amino acids. Germline V lookup: CDR1 SQVTM, CDR2 ANQGSEA. Trimming shortened V by 3 bases and J by 7 bases, and 13 bases separated the two germline ends. The CDR3 region is CSVDDGGGQPQHF. DNA for the CDR3: TGCAGCGTTGACGACGGGGGCGGACAGCCCCAGCATTTT.

This clonotype was observed a handful of times. The chain links TRBV11-2 to TRBJ1-1; tentative D call: TRBD1 (5 bases). This CDR3 has 14 residues. Germline V gives CDR1 SGHAT, CDR2 FQNNGV. Between the trimmed V and J ends, which lost 1 base and 5 bases, there was a span of 11 bases. Here the CDR3 reads CASSLVGGGTEAFF. In DNA form, the CDR3 reads TGTGCCAGCAGCTTAGTCGGGGGGGGAACTGAAGCTTTCTTT.

The rearrangement uses TRBV20-1 and TRBJ2-5; D unresolved. The V gene's germline CDR1 is DFQATT and CDR2 SNEGSKA (reference sequence). The CDR3 consists of 10 residues. Deletions cut 4 bases from V and 6 bases from J, with 6 bases between. The chain's CDR3 is CSAMGKTQYF. CDR3 DNA: TGCAGTGCTATGGGGAAGACCCAGTACTTC.

The chain employs TRBV6-1 and TRBJ2-2, with 8 bases lining up with TRBD2. V shed 4 bases and J 5 bases; nucleotides not matched to a gene: 3. CDR1 and CDR2 (germline): MNHNS, SASEGT. The CDR3 is made up of 14 amino acids. The CDR3 DNA follows: TGTGCCAGCAGTGCAGGCGGGGGGACCGGGGAGCTGTTTTTT. Protein: CASSAGGGTGELFF.

The rearrangement uses TRBV15 and TRBJ2-1; D is tentatively TRBD1 or TRBD2 (7 bases each). The CDR3 has 15 amino acids. The V end lost 5 bases, the J end lost 4 bases, and 15 bases lay between the germline ends. Germline CDR1 reads LNHNV; CDR2 reads YYDKDF (reference sequence). CDR3 residues: CATSGTGEGYNEQFF. The CDR3 region has the DNA TGTGCCACCAGCGGCACAGGGGAGGGTTACAATGAGCAGTTCTTC.

J is TRBJ1-2 and V is TRBV7-9; 8 positions match TRBD1. J gave up 8 bases and V 2 bases, and 7 bases lay outside the gene matches. Germline CDR1 is SEHNR and CDR2 is FQNEAQ (reference sequence). The CDR3 sequence is 14 residues long. CDR3 region: CASSLRDRSGGYTF. CDR3 sequence (DNA): TGTGCCAGCAGCTTACGGGACAGGTCCGGAGGCTACACCTTC.

The V call is TRBV12-3 or TRBV12-4, the J call TRBJ2-7; perhaps TRBD2 as D (6 bases). The V end lost 5 bases, the J end lost 4 bases, and 15 bases lay between the germline ends. The CDR3 covers 14 residues. This CDR3 reads CASSDGTLKYEQYF. The CDR3 region has the DNA TGTGCCAGCAGTGATGGGACTTTAAAGTACGAGCAGTACTTC.

The rearrangement uses TRBV7-8 and TRBJ2-5, with a weak D call TRBD2 (6 bases). Germline CDR1 SGHVS, CDR2 FQNEAQ. The V gene lost 2 bases and the J gene lost 4 bases, with 14 bases spanning the gap. CDR3 length: 15 amino acids. CDR3 nucleotide sequence: TGTGCCAGCAGCTTAAGGAGGGAACTTCGAGAGACCCAGTACTTC. This encodes CASSLRRELRETQYF. Full variable domain (missing parts from reference TRBV7-8 and TRBJ2-5): GAGVSQSPRYKVAKRGQDVALRCDPISGHVSLFWYQQALGQGPEFLTYFQNEAQLDKSGLPSDRFFAERPEGSVSTLKIQRTQQEDSAVYLCASSLRRELRETQYFGPGTRLLVL.

This chain uses TRBV29-1 with TRBJ1-5, with TRBD1 matching over 8 bases. Per the germline V gene, CDR1 is SQVTM and CDR2 is ANQGSEA. The CDR3 contains 12 residues. J lost 6 bases, V lost 6 bases, and 4 bases had no gene match. The CDR3 region is CSVGTGVQPQHF. As DNA, the CDR3 is TGCAGCGTCGGGACAGGCGTTCAGCCCCAGCATTTT.

The chain couples TRBV7-3 to TRBJ2-7, with D hard to call. Trimming took 5 bases from V and 2 from J, leaving 16 bases between them. Germline V gives CDR1 SGHTA, CDR2 FQGTGA. The CDR3 contains 15 residues. In DNA, the CDR3 is TGTGCCAGCAGCCCGGGCGGAGTACTAACCTACGAGCAGTACTTC. Translation gives CASSPGGVLTYEQYF.

V usage is TRBV3-1 and J usage is TRBJ1-6; no definite D call. The germline V gene encodes CDR1 LGHDT and CDR2 YNNKEL (reference sequence). Between the trimmed V and J ends, which lost 7 bases and 7 bases, there was a span of 8 bases. The CDR3 totals 12 residues. The CDR3 bases are TGTGCCAGCACCAACGCCAATTCACCCCTCCACTTT. It specifies CASTNANSPLHF.

This sequence joins TRBV28 and TRBJ2-3; D is unresolved. This CDR3 is built from 15 residues. V was trimmed by 7 bases and J by 2 bases, leaving 16 bases between them. The germline V gene encodes CDR1 MDHEN and CDR2 SYDVKM. In DNA form, the CDR3 reads TGTGCCAGCACCGCGTCAGGACCATCCACAGATACGCAGTATTTT. This gives the protein CASTASGPSTDTQYF.

This clonotype was counted a single time. The V and J genes are TRBV29-1 and TRBJ1-1; 7 bases are shared with TRBD1. This CDR3 contains 14 residues. CDR1 is SQVTM and CDR2 is ANQGSEA in the germline V gene. With V trimmed by 5 bases and J by 5 bases, 11 bases remained unmatched. CDR3 nucleotides: TGCAGCGTTAGAGACAGGGTGGGGGGGACTGAAGCTTTCTTT. This codes for CSVRDRVGGTEAFF.

The chain couples TRBV3-1 to TRBJ2-1; D might be TRBD2 (5 bases). This CDR3 has 14 residues. Germline CDR1 LGHDT, CDR2 YNNKEL (reference sequence). V lost 2 bases to trimming and J lost 6 bases, with 11 bases between them. CDR3 nucleotide sequence: TGTGCCAGCAGCCAAAGGTCGGGGAGCAATGAGCAGTTCTTC. Its translation: CASSQRSGSNEQFF.

This rearrangement joins TRBV5-4 to TRBJ1-6; TRBD1 matches 9 bases. The CDR3 consists of 14 residues. V gave up 4 bases and J gave up 14 bases; unmatched junction bases: 10. CDR1 is SGHNT and CDR2 is YYREEE in the germline V gene (reference sequence). The CDR3 here is CASSTGTGTSTLHF. CDR3 DNA: TGTGCCAGCAGCACCGGGACAGGGACCTCAACCCTCCACTTT.

CDR3 nucleotides: TGTGCCAGCAGCCAAGATCGTTGGCGTTATGGCTACACCTTC. As protein: CASSQDRWRYGYTF. V gene TRBV14 combines with J gene TRBJ1-2; D gene unclear. V was cut by 0 bases and J by 5 bases, with 10 bases left in between. In germline, CDR1 is SGHDN, CDR2 FVKESK. The CDR3 is 14 amino acids.

The chain employs TRBV18 and TRBJ2-7; 7 nucleotides align to TRBD2. CDR1 and CDR2 (germline): KGHSH, LQKENI. The trim removed 3 bases at V and 1 base at J, leaving 3 bases unmatched. The CDR3 runs 14 residues. CDR3 DNA sequence: TGTGCCAGCTCACCGGGGGGGTGGTCCTACGAGCAGTACTTC. Translated: CASSPGGWSYEQYF. Variable domain in full (rest from reference TRBV18 and TRBJ2-7): NAGVMQNPRHLVRRRGQEARLRCSPMKGHSHVYWYRQLPEEGLKFMVYLQKENIIDESGMPKERFSAEFPKEGPSILRIQQVVRGDSAAYFCASSPGGWSYEQYFGPGTRLTVT.

The chain couples TRBV7-3 to TRBJ2-3; 10 bases align to TRBD1. There are 15 residues in the CDR3. Trimming took 5 bases from V and 2 from J; bases not matched to a gene: 4. Germline assignment: CDR1 SGHTA and CDR2 FQGTGA. The CDR3 DNA is TGTGCCAGCAGCCTGGGACAGGGGTACACAGATACGCAGTATTTT. Its protein product is CASSLGQGYTDTQYF. Complete variable domain (other parts from reference TRBV7-3 and TRBJ2-3): GAGVSQTPSNKVTEKGKYVELRCDPISGHTALYWYRQSLGQGPEFLIYFQGTGAADDSGLPNDRFFAVRPEGSVSTLKIQRTERGDSAVYLCASSLGQGYTDTQYFGPGTRLTVL.

The rearrangement links TRBV29-1 to TRBJ2-7; the D gene could be TRBD1 or TRBD2 (5 bases each). The CDR3 runs 15 residues. CDR1 is SQVTM, CDR2 ANQGSEA, per germline. V gave up 4 bases and J gave up 1 base, with 17 bases separating them. The CDR3 DNA reads TGCAGCGTTGTGTTAAACGGGGCCTTATCCTACGAGCAGTACTTC. Translation: CSVVLNGALSYEQYF.

The V and J genes are TRBV11-2 and TRBJ1-4; tentative D call: TRBD1 (5 bases). This CDR3 region has 11 residues. Germline V gene lookup returns CDR1 SGHAT and CDR2 FQNNGV. V was clipped by 8 bases and J by 12 bases, with 13 bases between them. The CDR3 DNA reads TGTGCCAGCTCCCGGGGGTGGGAACTGTTTTTT. Translating gives CASSRGWELFF.

The rearrangement links TRBV15 to TRBJ2-4; 8 bases map to TRBD1. Germline values: CDR1 LNHNV, CDR2 YYDKDF (reference sequence). J gave up 1 base and V 3 bases, and 11 bases lay outside the gene matches. This CDR3 comprises 18 residues. CDR3 DNA sequence: TGTGCCACCAGCAGGGACCAGGGGGCTGACCTCGCCAAAAACATTCAGTACTTC. Translated, it gives CATSRDQGADLAKNIQYF.

This clonotype has just a few counts. V and J are TRBV4-1 and TRBJ1-4, with D uncertain. The V end lost 6 bases, the J end lost 4 bases, and 12 bases lay between the germline ends. This CDR3 comprises 14 residues. Germline V gene lookup returns CDR1 MGHRA and CDR2 YSYEKL. The CDR3 spells CASRPAGSNEKLFF. CDR3 sequence (DNA): TGCGCCAGCAGACCAGCGGGAAGTAATGAAAAACTGTTTTTT.

The rearrangement uses TRBV15 and TRBJ2-3, with 8 bases aligning to TRBD2. The CDR3 loop spans 15 amino acids. V shed 5 bases and J 4 bases; nucleotides not matched to a gene: 8. Germline-derived CDR1 and CDR2 are LNHNV and YYDKDF (reference sequence). The CDR3 spells CATSGRTSRSDTQYF. DNA of the CDR3: TGTGCCACCAGCGGAAGGACTAGCCGCTCAGATACGCAGTATTTT.

This chain uses TRBV15 with TRBJ2-6, with D maybe TRBD2 (6 bases). Trimming stripped 1 base from V and 0 bases from J, with 7 bases between. The CDR3 consists of 16 residues. CDR1 LNHNV and CDR2 YYDKDF come from the germline V gene (reference sequence). CDR3 DNA sequence: TGTGCCACCAGCAGAGGGGGAGGCTCTGGGGCCAACGTCCTGACTTTC. Protein product: CATSRGGGSGANVLTF.